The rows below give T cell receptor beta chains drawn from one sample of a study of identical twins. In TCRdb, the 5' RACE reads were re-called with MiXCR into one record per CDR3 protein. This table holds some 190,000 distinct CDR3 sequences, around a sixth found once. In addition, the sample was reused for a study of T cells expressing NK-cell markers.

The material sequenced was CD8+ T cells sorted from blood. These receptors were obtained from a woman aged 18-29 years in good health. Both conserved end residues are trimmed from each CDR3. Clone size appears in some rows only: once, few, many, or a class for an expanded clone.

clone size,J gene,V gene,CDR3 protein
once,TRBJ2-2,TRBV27,ASTSRGTGELF
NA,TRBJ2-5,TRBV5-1,ASRSPQETQY
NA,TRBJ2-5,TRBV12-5,ASGSNPGRYSGETQY
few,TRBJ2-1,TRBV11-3,ASSSPGQIYNEQF
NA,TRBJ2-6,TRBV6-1,AVTGAGSGANVLT
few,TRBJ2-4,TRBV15,ATSPGSGENIQY
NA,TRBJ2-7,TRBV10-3,AISVRSGGVSYEQY
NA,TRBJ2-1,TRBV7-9,ASSLPSSSEQF
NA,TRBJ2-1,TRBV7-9,ASSLSAKPPV
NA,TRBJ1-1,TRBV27,ASSPGPGSGGAF